Reported below is one T cell receptor (beta chain). Antigen specificity is unknown. Assay used: immunoSEQ multiplex PCR; TCRdb lists only in-frame clones, some missing. Of over 30,000 clones in the sample, roughly 90% were seen once. These data are taken from a study of T cells in localized non-small cell lung cancer. Findings and caveats of the study: Adjacent lung had a median roughly 50 of the 100 largest tumor clones. Investigators sequenced only a single tumor region, leaving heterogeneity possible.

CDR1 and CDR2 (germline): MNHEY, SVGAGI. CDR3 size: 14 residues. The V segment lost 8 bases and the J segment 2 bases; nucleotides outside the gene matches: 6. The chain links TRBV6-5 to TRBJ2-3; 8 bases match TRBD2. Sequenced material: peripheral blood, taken before any cancer treatment. This clonotype originated in a man aged 40 to 69 with stage I lung adenocarcinoma. The CDR3 loop is CASGASGYTDTQYF. In DNA form, the CDR3 reads TGTGCCAGCGGCGCTAGCGGGTACACAGATACGCAGTATTTT.